This T cell receptor beta chain derives from a study of chemoradiotherapy in HPV16-positive cancers (dated 2022 in TCRdb). The study in broad terms: Functional T-cell assays on cells from a couple of HPV16-positive patients defined candidate HPV-specific T-cell clones and common TCR motifs. Whether T-cell immunity against the HPV oncoproteins E6 and E7 changes during chemoradiotherapy and whether survival is affected by this immunity were examined in the study. TCR repertoires from under 90 patients with HPV-related cancers were then used to track the candidate HPV-specific TCRs and motifs.

Repertoires were sampled multiple times during chemoradiotherapy, which allowed clonal expansion in the tumor microenvironment to be followed. V and J lose 3 bases and 3 bases, and a span of 13 bases separates them. Based on the germline V gene, the CDR1 and CDR2 sequences are ENHRY and SYGVKD. The CDR3, cysteine through phenylalanine, is 15 amino acids long. The retained sequence is limited to the CDR3, 45 bases, with the frame set at the first base. The study at large found these results: Improved recurrence-free survival in HPV16-positive patients was associated with expansion of HPV-responsive T cells during chemoradiotherapy. Expansion of candidate HPV-specific clones and E7-related TCR motifs was observed in the tumor microenvironment during treatment, whereas no such expansion was observed for non-HPV-specific T cells. The functional definition of HPV-specific T cells was derived from only two HPV16-positive patients, and the survival association was reported for HPV16-positive patients.

The library was obtained by the immunoSEQ multiplex PCR assay. TCRdb's version of the immuneACCESS table is confined to in-frame rearrangements and falls short of the full clone set. An unresolved V gene accounts for under half of the shortfall where checked; the remainder is of unknown origin. The sample table lists about 25,000 clones, more than 90% of them with a count of one. The ten top clones hold roughly 23% of the sample. In regard to this clone: The specificity of this receptor is unknown. No base quality information exists; no much larger clone differs at one position.

This specimen was blood, taken from a patient who underwent chemoradiotherapy. The source of this sequence is a human donor with HPV-associated anogenital cancer. The chain employs TRBV10-3 and TRBJ2-3; confidence is insufficient to name the D gene. The CDR3 protein: CAISDGPSGTDTQYF. The DNA is TGTGCCATCAGTGATGGCCCTTCCGGGACAGATACGCAGTATTTT.